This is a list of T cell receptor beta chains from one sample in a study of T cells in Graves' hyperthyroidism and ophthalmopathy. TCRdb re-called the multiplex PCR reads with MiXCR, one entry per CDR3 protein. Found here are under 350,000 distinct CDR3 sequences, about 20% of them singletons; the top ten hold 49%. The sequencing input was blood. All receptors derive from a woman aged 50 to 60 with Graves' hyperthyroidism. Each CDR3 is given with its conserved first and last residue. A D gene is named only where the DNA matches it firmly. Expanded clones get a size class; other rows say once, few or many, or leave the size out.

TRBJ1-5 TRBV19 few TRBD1 TGTGCCACCCGGGACAGGGGTGGCAATCAGCCCCAGCATTTT CATRDRGGNQPQHF
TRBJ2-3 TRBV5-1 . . TGCGCCAGCAGACTAGGACTCTCCACAGATACGCAGTATTTT CASRLGLSTDTQYF
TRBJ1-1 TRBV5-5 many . TGTGCCAGCAGCTTGAATCAGGGGCTGATGAACACTGAAGCTTTCTTT CASSLNQGLMNTEAFF
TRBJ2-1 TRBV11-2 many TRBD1 TGTGCCAGCAGCTCAAGGGAGCGTGGGACAGGGGACGGGGAGCAGTTCTTC CASSSRERGTGDGEQFF
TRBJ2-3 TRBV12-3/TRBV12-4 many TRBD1 TGTGCCAGCAGTTTAGAGCTAGGGGGCGCAGATACGCAGTATTTT CASSLELGGADTQYF
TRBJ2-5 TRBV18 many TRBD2 TGTGCCAGCTCACCGACTAGCGGACAAAAGACCCAGTACTTC CASSPTSGQKTQYF
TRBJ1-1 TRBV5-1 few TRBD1 TGCGCCAGCAGCCGAGGGACAGGGAACACTGAAGCTTTCTTT CASSRGTGNTEAFF
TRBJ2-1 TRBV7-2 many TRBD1 TGTGCCAGCAGCCGCGGGACAGGGTGGTACAATGAGCAGTTCTTC CASSRGTGWYNEQFF
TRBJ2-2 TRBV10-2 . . TGCGCCAGCAATCTCCAGGGCCAGAACACCGGGGAGCTGTTTTTT CASNLQGQNTGELFF
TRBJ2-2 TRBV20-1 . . TGCAGTGCGAACGACCTGAGGGGGACTGGGGAGCTGTTTTTT CSANDLRGTGELFF
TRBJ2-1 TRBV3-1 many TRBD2 TGTGCCAGCAGCCAAGATCCCCGGGGTAGCGGGGGGACCTATGAGCAGTTCTTC CASSQDPRGSGGTYEQFF
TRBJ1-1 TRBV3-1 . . TGTGCCAGCCAACCCGGGGGCGGCCTGAACACTGAAGCTTTCTTT CASQPGGGLNTEAFF
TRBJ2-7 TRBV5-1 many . TGCGCCAGCAGCTTGTCAGGGAGGAACTACGAGCAGTACTTC CASSLSGRNYEQYF
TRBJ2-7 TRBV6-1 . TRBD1 TGTGCCGCCCAAGCAGGGGGCTTGGAACACGAGCAGTACTTC CAAQAGGLEHEQYF
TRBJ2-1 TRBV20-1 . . TGCAGTGCTAGAGAAGGTAGCGGAGGAATGGAGCAGTTCTTC CSAREGSGGMEQFF
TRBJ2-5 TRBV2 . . TGTGCCAGCAGTGTGCGGGTGCGGGAGACCCAGTACTTC CASSVRVRETQYF
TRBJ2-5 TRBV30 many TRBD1 TGTGCCTGGGGAACCGGGACAGGCTTGCAAGAGACCCAGTACTTC CAWGTGTGLQETQYF
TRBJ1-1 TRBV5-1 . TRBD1 TGCGCCGGAAAGAAAGGGGGCGCTGGGACTGAAGCTTTCTTT CAGKKGGAGTEAFF
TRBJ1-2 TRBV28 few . TGTGCCAGCAGTTCCTTGGACATGTTTGGCGGCTACACCTTC CASSSLDMFGGYTF
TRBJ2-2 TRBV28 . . TGTGCCAGCAGCTCTGGGAAAGAAGTCACCGGGGAGCTGTTTTTT CASSSGKEVTGELFF
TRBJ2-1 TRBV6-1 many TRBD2 TGTGCCAGCAGTGCCTGGGCTAGCGGGGTAAACAATGAGCAGTTCTTC CASSAWASGVNNEQFF
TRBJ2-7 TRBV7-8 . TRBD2 TGTGCCAGCAGCTTAGAACCGGGACTAGCGGCTACCTACGAGCAGTACTTC CASSLEPGLAATYEQYF
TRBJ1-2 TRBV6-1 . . TGTGCCAGCAGTGAATTTTCGTCTCTAGAGTTGGGCTACACCTTC CASSEFSSLELGYTF
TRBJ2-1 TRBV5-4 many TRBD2 TGTGCCAGCAGTAGAGCGGGAACGAACAATGAGCAGTTCTTC CASSRAGTNNEQFF
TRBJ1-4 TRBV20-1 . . TGCAGTGCTAGAGACGGCCCTTGGGAAAAACTGTTTTTT CSARDGPWEKLFF
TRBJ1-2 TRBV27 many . TGTGCCAGCAGTTTAAGCAGGGCTCTTGTCTATGGCTACACCTTC CASSLSRALVYGYTF
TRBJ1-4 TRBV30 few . TGTGCCTGGAGTCTGTCTACTACTAATGAAAAACTGTTTTTT CAWSLSTTNEKLFF
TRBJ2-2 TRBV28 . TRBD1 TGTGCCAGTAAGACAGGGGCCGGGGAGCTGTTTTTT CASKTGAGELFF
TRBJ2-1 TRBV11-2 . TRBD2 TGTGCCAGCAGCCCTCGGGCTAGCGGGGCCCCTTACAATGAGCAGTTCTTC CASSPRASGAPYNEQFF
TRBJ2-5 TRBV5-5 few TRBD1 TGTGCCAGCAGCGCCGGACAGGGGGCTGAAGAGACCCAGTACTTC CASSAGQGAEETQYF
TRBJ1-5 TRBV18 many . TGTGCCAGCTCACCAGGTGATCAGCCCCAGCATTTT CASSPGDQPQHF
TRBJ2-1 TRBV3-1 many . TGTGCCAGCAGCCAAGAGGGGGGAAACAATGAGCAGTTCTTC CASSQEGGNNEQFF
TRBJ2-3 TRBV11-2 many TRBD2 TGTGCCAGCAGCCCCCCCGGGACTAGCCTCGATACGCAGTATTTT CASSPPGTSLDTQYF
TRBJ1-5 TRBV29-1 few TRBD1 TGCAGCGTGGCGACCGGGACAGTCAATCAGCCCCAGCATTTT CSVATGTVNQPQHF
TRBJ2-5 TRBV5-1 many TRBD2 TGCGCCAGCAGCCTCACCGGGACTAGCGGGGGTGGGACCCAGTACTTC CASSLTGTSGGGTQYF
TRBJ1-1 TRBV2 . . TGTGCCAGCAGTTTTGGGCCTGAAGCTTTCTTT CASSFGPEAFF
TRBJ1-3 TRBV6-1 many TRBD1 TGTGCCAGCAGTACCACAGGGGCGTGGGGCTCTGGAAACACCATATATTTT CASSTTGAWGSGNTIYF
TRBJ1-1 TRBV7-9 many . TGTGCCAGCAGCTTAGAAGGCTGGGCAGGACCTAACACTGAAGCTTTCTTT CASSLEGWAGPNTEAFF
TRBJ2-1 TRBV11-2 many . TGTGCCAGCAGCGCGAGTGGGGGGCCGGATGAGCAGTTCTTC CASSASGGPDEQFF
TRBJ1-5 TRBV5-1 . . TGCGCCAGCAGCTTGGCGGCAGGGGATCAGCCCCAGCATTTT CASSLAAGDQPQHF
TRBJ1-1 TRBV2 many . TGTGCCAGCAGTCACTACAGAGTGAACACTGAAGCTTTCTTT CASSHYRVNTEAFF
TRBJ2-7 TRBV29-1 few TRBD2 TGCAGCGTCGGGGACAGACTAGCGGGAGGGCCCTTTGAGCAGTACTTC CSVGDRLAGGPFEQYF
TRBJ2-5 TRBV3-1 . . TGTGCCAGCAGCCAATGGGGTGAGACCCAGTACTTC CASSQWGETQYF
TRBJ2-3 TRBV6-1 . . TGTGCCAGCAGTGAAGCGCCCCAGGATACGCAGTATTTT CASSEAPQDTQYF
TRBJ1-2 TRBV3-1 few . TGTGCCAGCAGCCAAAACCCCGCGGAGGTTTATGGCTACACCTTC CASSQNPAEVYGYTF